This T cell receptor beta chain was sequenced for a study of blood T cell repertoires in COVID-19. For the study at large: Samples came from the United States, Italy and Spain, spanning acute and convalescent COVID-19. Sources were T cells, B-cell-depleted T cells, or PBMCs; the material itself was cDNA or gDNA.

In the source study's methods: Cell counts per sample came from amplifying reference gene primers. Some clones are missing from TCRdb's copy, which holds only in-frame ones; the method was immunoSEQ multiplex PCR. That table is the source of V, J and clone size, and D and trimming were worked out from the DNA. Here the sample spans 150,000 to 200,000 clones, about 90% being singletons. This CDR3 spans 15 amino acids. Germline V gives CDR1 SGHTA, CDR2 FQGNSA. Unmatched junction bases numbered 7, after V lost 3 bases and J lost 9 bases. This clonotype was obtained from a man aged 60 to 75 with acute or convalescent COVID-19. The chain is built from TRBV7-2 and TRBJ2-1; TRBD2 aligns across 11 bases. Sequencing was carried out using peripheral blood. CDR3 bases: TGTGCCAGCAGCTTTGCACTAGCGGGGGTCGGTGAGCAGTTCTTC. Translated, it gives CASSFALAGVGEQFF.